This passage covers 11 T cell receptor beta chains from one sample sequenced in a study of shared clonotypes between healthy human individuals. Clones were sequenced by immunoSEQ multiplex PCR, and TCRdb holds only the in-frame ones, with some missing. The repertoire holds around 2.5 million clones, with over 85% as singletons. Material: naive CD4+ T cells from PBMCs. As for subset: CD45RA+ positively selected. The receptors derive from a man in his late teens or twenties in good health. Some clones in this sample may be carry-over from other donors' samples.

This rearrangement joins TRBV5-4 to TRBJ2-7, with D possibly being TRBD1 (6 bases). Trimming removed 4 bases at V and 5 bases at J, with 13 bases between. This CDR3 region has 13 residues. Germline V gene sequence: CDR1 SGHNT, CDR2 YYREEE (reference sequence). The CDR3 here is CASSRTGFHEQYF. The CDR3 nucleotides are TGTGCCAGCAGCCGAACAGGGTTCCACGAGCAGTACTTC. Variable domain in full (rest from reference TRBV5-4 and TRBJ2-7): ETGVTQSPTHLIKTRGQQVTLRCSSQSGHNTVSWYQQALGQGPQFIFQYYREEENGRGNFPPRFSGLQFPNYSSELNVNALELDDSALYLCASSRTGFHEQYFGPGTRLTVT.

This rearrangement joins TRBV5-1 to TRBJ2-1; 8 positions match TRBD1. The CDR3 is 15 amino acids. J lost 2 bases, V lost 6 bases, and 7 bases had no gene match. The V gene's germline CDR1 is SGHRS and CDR2 YFSETQ. As DNA, the CDR3 is TGCGCCAGCAACGGACAGGGCAAGGCCTACAATGAGCAGTTCTTC. Protein product: CASNGQGKAYNEQFF.

Notes on this clone: The sample holds other DNA sequences that translate to the same CDR3. The chain links TRBV7-2 to TRBJ2-7; D unclear. Per the germline V gene, CDR1 is SGHTA and CDR2 is FQGNSA. CDR3 length equals 12 residues. Between the trimmed V and J ends, which lost 3 bases and 1 base, there was a span of 4 bases. Here the CDR3 DNA reads TGTGCCAGCAGCTTGGGATCCTACGAGCAGTACTTC. Protein sequence: CASSLGSYEQYF.

This rearrangement joins TRBV11-2 to TRBJ2-5; D call uncertain. V gave up 1 base and J gave up 0 bases, with 6 bases separating them. Per the germline V gene, CDR1 is SGHAT and CDR2 is FQNNGV. This CDR3 comprises 14 residues. The CDR3: CASSLARYQETQYF. Here the CDR3 DNA reads TGTGCCAGCAGCTTAGCTAGGTACCAAGAGACCCAGTACTTC.

The chain has TRBV11-3 and TRBJ2-7; 7 bases are shared with TRBD2. Per germline, CDR1 SGHNT and CDR2 YENEEA. The ends lost 5 bases at V and 3 bases at J; junction bases unmatched: 10. The CDR3 length is 15 residues. The DNA for the CDR3 is TGTGCCAGCAGCCTTAGCGGGTCGGGATACTACGAGCAGTACTTC. Protein sequence: CASSLSGSGYYEQYF.

The chain is built from TRBV7-9 and TRBJ2-2; D unclear. Trimming removed 0 bases from V and 2 bases from J, with 4 bases in between. From germline, CDR1 is SEHNR and CDR2 FQNEAQ (reference sequence). The CDR3 loop spans 14 amino acids. CDR3 sequence (DNA): TGTGCCAGCAGCTTAGCTCAAAACACCGGGGAGCTGTTTTTT. Protein: CASSLAQNTGELFF. Full variable domain (rest looked up from reference TRBV7-9 and TRBJ2-2): DTGVSQNPRHKITKRGQNVTFRCDPISEHNRLYWYRQTLGQGPEFLTYFQNEAQLEKSRLLSDRFSAERPKGSFSTLEIQRTEQGDSAMYLCASSLAQNTGELFFGEGSRLTVL.

The chain couples TRBV28 to TRBJ1-1; D gene unclear. This CDR3 is built from 16 residues. V lost 5 bases to trimming and J lost 1 base, with 17 bases between them. The germline V gene has CDR1 MDHEN and CDR2 SYDVKM. The CDR3 reads CASSPPGLGENTEAFF. CDR3 nucleotide sequence: TGTGCCAGCAGTCCGCCCGGTCTTGGGGAGAACACTGAAGCTTTCTTT.

The chain has TRBV7-2 and TRBJ2-5; D is possibly TRBD1 or TRBD2 (6 bases each). Trimming removed 3 bases at V and 5 bases at J, with 13 bases between. This CDR3 comprises 14 residues. Germline V CDR1 and CDR2: SGHTA, FQGNSA. The CDR3 region is CASSFEGGLETQYF. The CDR3 DNA sequence: TGTGCCAGCAGCTTCGAAGGGGGGCTGGAGACCCAGTACTTC.

V usage is TRBV6-5 and J usage is TRBJ1-3; D is perhaps TRBD1 (5 bases). Germline CDR1 MNHEY, CDR2 SVGAGI. The CDR3 totals 15 residues. The V and J ends lost 2 bases and 4 bases respectively, with 12 bases between them. The CDR3 DNA follows: TGTGCCAGCAGTTACGCCGGGACGTTAGGAAACACCATATATTTT. Residues: CASSYAGTLGNTIYF.

The V call is TRBV18, the J call TRBJ2-7; 12 bases are a match to TRBD1. Germline CDR1 KGHSH, CDR2 LQKENI. This CDR3 has 16 amino acids. V lost 2 bases to trimming and J lost 2 bases; unmatched junction nucleotides: 4. The CDR3 nucleotides are TGTGCCAGCTCACCAATTGGGACAGGGGGCACCTACGAGCAGTACTTC. It translates to CASSPIGTGGTYEQYF. Full variable domain (rest looked up from reference TRBV18 and TRBJ2-7): NAGVMQNPRHLVRRRGQEARLRCSPMKGHSHVYWYRQLPEEGLKFMVYLQKENIIDESGMPKERFSAEFPKEGPSILRIQQVVRGDSAAYFCASSPIGTGGTYEQYFGPGTRLTVT.

Written as DNA, the CDR3 is TGTGCCAGCAGCTTGGAGACGAATGAGCAGTTCTTC. It yields the protein CASSLETNEQFF. V usage is TRBV5-4 and J usage is TRBJ2-1; no clear D. Trimming took 0 bases from V and 7 from J, leaving 5 bases between them. The germline V gene has CDR1 SGHNT and CDR2 YYREEE (reference sequence). The CDR3 covers 12 residues.